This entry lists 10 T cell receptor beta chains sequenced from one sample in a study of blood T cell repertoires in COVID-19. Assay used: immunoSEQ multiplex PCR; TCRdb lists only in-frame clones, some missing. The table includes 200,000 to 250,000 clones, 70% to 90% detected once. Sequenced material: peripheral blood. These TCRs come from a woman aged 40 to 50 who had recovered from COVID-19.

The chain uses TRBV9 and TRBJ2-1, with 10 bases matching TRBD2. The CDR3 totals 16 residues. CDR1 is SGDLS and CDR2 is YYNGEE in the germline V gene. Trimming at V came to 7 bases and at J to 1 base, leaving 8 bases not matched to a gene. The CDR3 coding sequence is TGTGCCAGCCTAGCGGGAGTCGCCGGGTCCTACAATGAGCAGTTCTTC. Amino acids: CASLAGVAGSYNEQFF.

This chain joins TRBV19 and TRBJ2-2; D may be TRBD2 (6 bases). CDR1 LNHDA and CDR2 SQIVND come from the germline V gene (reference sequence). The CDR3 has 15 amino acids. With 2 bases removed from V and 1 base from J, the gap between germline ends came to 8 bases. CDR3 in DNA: TGTGCCAGTAGTATAAGGCGGGGGAACACCGGGGAGCTGTTTTTT. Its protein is CASSIRRGNTGELFF.

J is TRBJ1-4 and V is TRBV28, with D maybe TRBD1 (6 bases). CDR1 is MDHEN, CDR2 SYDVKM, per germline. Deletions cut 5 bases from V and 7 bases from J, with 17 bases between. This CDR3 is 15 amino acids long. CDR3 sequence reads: CASSGDTPGGEKLFF. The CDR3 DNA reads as TGTGCCAGCAGTGGGGACACTCCCGGTGGTGAAAAACTGTTTTTT. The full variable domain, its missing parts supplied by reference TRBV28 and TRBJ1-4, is DVKVTQSSRYLVKRTGEKVFLECVQDMDHENMFWYRQDPGLGLRLIYFSYDVKMKEKGDIPEGYSVSREKKERFSLILESASTNQTSMYLCASSGDTPGGEKLFFGSGTQLSVL.

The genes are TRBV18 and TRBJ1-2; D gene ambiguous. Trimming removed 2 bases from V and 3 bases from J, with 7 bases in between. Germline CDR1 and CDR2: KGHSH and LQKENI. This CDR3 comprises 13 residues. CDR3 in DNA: TGTGCCAGCTCACCAAACTCGGACTATGGCTACACCTTC. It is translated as CASSPNSDYGYTF.

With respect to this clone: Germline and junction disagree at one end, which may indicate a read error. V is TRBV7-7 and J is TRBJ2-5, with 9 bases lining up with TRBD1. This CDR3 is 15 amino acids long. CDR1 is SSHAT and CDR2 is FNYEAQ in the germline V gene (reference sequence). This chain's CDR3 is CASSENRGRSETQYF. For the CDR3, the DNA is TGTGCTAGCAGCGAGAACAGGGGGCGGTCCGAGACCCAGTACTTC.

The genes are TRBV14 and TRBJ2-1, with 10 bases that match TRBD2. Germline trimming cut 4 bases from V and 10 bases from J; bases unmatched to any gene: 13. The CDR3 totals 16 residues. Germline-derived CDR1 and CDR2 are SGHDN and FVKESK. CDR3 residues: CASSLTLLAGKGEQFF. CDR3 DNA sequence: TGTGCCAGCAGCCTTACATTACTAGCGGGGAAGGGGGAGCAGTTCTTC.

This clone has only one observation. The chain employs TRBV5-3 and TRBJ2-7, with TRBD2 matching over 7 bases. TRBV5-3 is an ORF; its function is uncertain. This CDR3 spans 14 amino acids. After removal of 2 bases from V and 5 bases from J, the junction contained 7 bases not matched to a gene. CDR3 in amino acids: CARSFRLALDEQYF. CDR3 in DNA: TGTGCCAGAAGCTTTCGACTAGCCCTGGACGAGCAGTACTTC.

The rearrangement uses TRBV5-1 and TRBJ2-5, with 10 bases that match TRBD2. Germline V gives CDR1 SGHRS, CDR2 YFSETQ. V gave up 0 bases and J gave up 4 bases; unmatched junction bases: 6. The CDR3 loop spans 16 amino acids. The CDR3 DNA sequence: TGCGCCAGCAGCTTGGACCTAGCGGGAGAAACAGAGACCCAGTACTTC. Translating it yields CASSLDLAGETETQYF.

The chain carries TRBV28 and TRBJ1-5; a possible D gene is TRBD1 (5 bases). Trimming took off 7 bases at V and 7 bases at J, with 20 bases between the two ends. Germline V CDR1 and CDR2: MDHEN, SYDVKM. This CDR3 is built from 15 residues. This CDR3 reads CASTPDNGGNQPQHF. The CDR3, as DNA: TGTGCCAGCACCCCAGATAACGGGGGAAACCAGCCCCAGCATTTT.

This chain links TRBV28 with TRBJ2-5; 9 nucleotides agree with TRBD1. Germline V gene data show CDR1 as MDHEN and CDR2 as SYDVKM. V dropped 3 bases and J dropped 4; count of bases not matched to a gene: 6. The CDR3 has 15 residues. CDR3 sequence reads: CASSFRQGVVETQYF. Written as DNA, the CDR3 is TGTGCCAGCAGTTTCCGACAGGGGGTCGTAGAGACCCAGTACTTC.